The sequence of this TCR beta chain was determined in a study of cytomegalovirus exposure and HLA in healthy donors. Every donor was a healthy person donating bone marrow. Concerning this clone itself: Its target is not known.

The study, taken as a whole, reports: Most TCR beta V segments were productive about 90% or about 30% of the time in an earlier analysis. Analysis was carried out at a later point, and it linked a missense DCLRE1C variant to TCR beta V- and J-gene trimming.

The PCR employed 60 Vbeta primers together with 13 Jbeta primers. The data were produced by immunoSEQ multiplex PCR, yet TCRdb's version contains in-frame clones alone and is incomplete. The sample yields about 110,000 clones, about three quarters seen once. V dropped 2 bases and J dropped 5 bases, with 18 bases sitting between them. Germline V gene sequence: CDR1 LGHNA, CDR2 YNFKEQ. This CDR3 has 16 amino acids. The V call is TRBV4-2, the J call TRBJ1-2; D is perhaps TRBD1 (6 bases). The specimen was PBMCs. The TCR sequence derives from a female donor in good health and CMV-seropositive. The chain's CDR3 is CASSQRVQGGGYGYTF. CDR3 DNA: TGTGCCAGCAGCCAACGTGTACAGGGAGGGGGGTATGGCTACACCTTC.